Listed below are T cell receptor beta chains from one sample, sequenced in a study of cytomegalovirus exposure and HLA in healthy donors. Sequencing used immunoSEQ multiplex PCR; TCRdb keeps in-frame clones, though not all of them. The table has a few hundred thousand clones, approximately 78% seen once; the top ten hold approximately 2.8%. The sequenced material came from PBMCs. The receptors stem from a man in his thirties or forties in good health and CMV-seronegative. Each CDR3 is given with its conserved first and last residue. Fields, in order: CDR3 DNA, CDR3 protein, clone size, D gene, V gene, J gene. The D gene is left open where the match is weak. Clone size appears in some rows only: once, few, many, or a class for an expanded clone.

TGTGCCAGCAGTACCGACAGGGATGAGACCCAGTACTTC	CASSTDRDETQYF	.	TRBD1	TRBV2	TRBJ2-5
TGTGCCAGCAGTTTATCTCGGGGGAACACTGAAGCTTTCTTT	CASSLSRGNTEAFF	.	.	TRBV27	TRBJ1-1
TGTGCCAGCAGCTTTTACAGGGCGCACGAGCAGTACTTC	CASSFYRAHEQYF	.	.	TRBV5-6	TRBJ2-7
TGTGCCAGCAGCCACGCGGGACAGCCCTACGAGCAGTACTTC	CASSHAGQPYEQYF	.	.	TRBV5-4	TRBJ2-7
TGTGCCAGCAGCCAACTAGAGGGGGCCGGGGAGCTGTTTTTT	CASSQLEGAGELFF	once	.	TRBV4-2	TRBJ2-2
TGTGCCAGCAGCTTATTTCGGGGGGATACGCAGTATTTT	CASSLFRGDTQYF	few	.	TRBV7-2	TRBJ2-3
TGTGCCAGCAGCCCAAGGGGGGGGTTTGGAGACAATGAGCAGTTCTTC	CASSPRGGFGDNEQFF	few	.	TRBV7-8	TRBJ2-1
TGTGCCAGCAGGGACAGGGGAAGGACCGGGGAGCTGTTTTTT	CASRDRGRTGELFF	.	TRBD1	TRBV28	TRBJ2-2
TGTGCCAGCAGCAAGGATACCGGGACAGGGAAAGAGACCCAGTACTTC	CASSKDTGTGKETQYF	.	TRBD1	TRBV5-4	TRBJ2-5
TGTGCCAGCAGTTCCGCTGGGGCGCTTTTTTCCTACGAGCAGTACTTC	CASSSAGALFSYEQYF	.	.	TRBV28	TRBJ2-7
TGTGCCAGCGGGCAGATGGACTCTGGGGCCAACGTCCTGACTTTC	CASGQMDSGANVLTF	once	.	TRBV2	TRBJ2-6
TGCGCCAGCAGCGGATTACTAGCGGGGGGGCTAAAGACCCAGTACTTC	CASSGLLAGGLKTQYF	.	TRBD2	TRBV10-2	TRBJ2-5
TGTGCCAGCAGCAAGGGAGGGGAGGGGATAGGAGATACGCAGTATTTT	CASSKGGEGIGDTQYF	.	TRBD2	TRBV13	TRBJ2-3
TGTGCCAGCAGCTCTCTACAGGTGTACTCTGGAAACACCATATATTTT	CASSSLQVYSGNTIYF	.	.	TRBV7-9	TRBJ1-3
TGTGCCAGCAGCGATAGCGGGGGCGCGTACAATGAGCAGTTCTTC	CASSDSGGAYNEQFF	few	TRBD2	TRBV6-4	TRBJ2-1
TGTGCCAGTAGCAGGACTGAGAACTATGGCTACACCTTC	CASSRTENYGYTF	.	.	TRBV19	TRBJ1-2
TGTGCCAGCAGCTTGCAGGGGCAGGCAGAGACCCAGTACTTC	CASSLQGQAETQYF	.	.	TRBV5-4	TRBJ2-5
TGTGCCAGCAGCTCAGGACAGTCTAGCACAGATACGCAGTATTTT	CASSSGQSSTDTQYF	.	.	TRBV5-6	TRBJ2-3
TGCGCCAGCAGCTTCCCGGGGACTTCGAACACCGGGGAGCTGTTTTTT	CASSFPGTSNTGELFF	.	.	TRBV5-1	TRBJ2-2
TGTGCCAGCTCACCACGGCACACCCCTGGAAACACCATATATTTT	CASSPRHTPGNTIYF	.	.	TRBV18	TRBJ1-3
TGTGCCAGCAGTGAACGTCCCTCTAATGCTGGAGCTTTCTTT	CASSERPSNAGAFF	.	.	TRBV6-1	TRBJ1-1
TGTGCCAGCAGCCTCGATCAGGGGAACTATGGCTACACCTTC	CASSLDQGNYGYTF	few	.	TRBV9	TRBJ1-2
TGTGCCAGCAGTTACTCGAGCGGGGGCTACGAGCAGTACTTC	CASSYSSGGYEQYF	.	TRBD2	TRBV6-5	TRBJ2-7
TGCAGCCTCACCGGAGGGGGCCGCACAGATACGCAGTATTTT	CSLTGGGRTDTQYF	.	.	TRBV29-1	TRBJ2-3
TGCGCCAGCAGCCAAGCCCTTTCACAGGGGGCGAGGAATGAGCAGTTCTTC	CASSQALSQGARNEQFF	.	TRBD1	TRBV4-1	TRBJ2-1
TGTGCCAGCAGCCGCGGTGGGGAGGCCGGTCGGCAGTACTTC	CASSRGGEAGRQYF	.	.	TRBV28	TRBJ2-7
TGTGCCAGCAGTGACTCGAGCGGGGGGGGCACAGATACGCAGTATTTT	CASSDSSGGGTDTQYF	few	TRBD2	TRBV6-4	TRBJ2-3
TGTGCCAGTAGTTACGGAGGCGGGGATCAGCCCCAGCATTTT	CASSYGGGDQPQHF	.	.	TRBV6-5	TRBJ1-5
TGTGCCAGCGCACGCCAGGGGAGCTCCTACGAGCAGTACTTC	CASARQGSSYEQYF	.	.	TRBV2	TRBJ2-7
TGTGCCAGCAGCTTAACTAAAATCACAGATACGCAGTATTTT	CASSLTKITDTQYF	.	.	TRBV7-2	TRBJ2-3
TGTGCCAGTACTCCCCCACGCGGAGGGGTCATGAACACTGAAGCTTTCTTT	CASTPPRGGVMNTEAFF	.	.	TRBV19	TRBJ1-1
TGTGCCAGCAGCGACTACGAGCAGTACTTC	CASSDYEQYF	once	.	TRBV6-6	TRBJ2-7
TGCAGCACTGTAACCAGGTCCGGCGAGCAGTACTTC	CSTVTRSGEQYF	.	.	TRBV29-1	TRBJ2-7
TGTGCCAGCAGCCCCCGGGACAGCCGGGGAGCTTTCTTT	CASSPRDSRGAFF	.	TRBD1	TRBV9	TRBJ1-1
TGTGCCAGCAGCCCACGACAAGCCCTTAACTATGGCTACACCTTC	CASSPRQALNYGYTF	.	.	TRBV7-2	TRBJ1-2
TGTGCCAGCAAACAGGGGGGAGATTGGCATCAGCCCCAGCATTTT	CASKQGGDWHQPQHF	.	TRBD1	TRBV11-3	TRBJ1-5
TGTGCCAGTAGAAATCCGGGCGGCTCCTCTGGGGCCAGCGTCCTGACTTTC	CASRNPGGSSGASVLTF	.	.	TRBV19	TRBJ2-6
TGTGCCAGCAGTTTCGGGTTTGAAAAACTGTTTTTT	CASSFGFEKLFF	once	.	TRBV28	TRBJ1-4
TGCGCCAGCAGCTCCGGGACTCAACTGTTGATAAACACTGAAGCTTTCTTT	CASSSGTQLLINTEAFF	few	.	TRBV5-1	TRBJ1-1
TGTGCCAGTAAAAAGGACGACAGGGGGCTTACCTACGAGCAGTACTTC	CASKKDDRGLTYEQYF	.	TRBD1	TRBV19	TRBJ2-7